These T cell receptor beta chains were read from a single sample in a study of blood T cells in healthy people across ages. A single record per CDR3 protein comes from TCRdb applying MiXCR to the 5' RACE reads. The sample holds some 930,000 distinct CDR3 sequences; about 29% are singletons and the top ten take around 9.6%. These data were likewise used in another study, on T cells of mothers and their children.

Sequencing was done on a sample of blood. The receptors stem from a woman aged 40 to 55 in good health. The CDR3 runs from the conserved cysteine through the conserved F or W. D genes are given only for firm matches. Rows give clone size only sometimes, using once, few, many, or a class for an expanded clone.

>TRBV15|TRBJ1-1|.|.
TGTGCCACCAGCAGAGATCGGGGGGGGCAAGCTTTCTTT
CATSRDRGGQAFF
>TRBV5-1|TRBJ2-1|.|many
TGCGCCAGCAGCTTGGGTAGGGGAATAACCTACAATGAGCAGTTCTTC
CASSLGRGITYNEQFF
>TRBV18|TRBJ2-7|.|.
TGTGCCAGCTCCCGCCGAACTATATGGGAATCCTACAATGAGCAGTACTTC
CASSRRTIWESYNEQYF
>TRBV19|TRBJ1-4|TRBD1|few
TGTGCCAGTAGTTTTGGGACAGGGAGTGAAAAACTGTTTTTT
CASSFGTGSEKLFF
>TRBV5-1|TRBJ2-1|.|.
TGCGCCAGCAGCGATCAGAGCTCCTACAATGAGCAGTTCTTC
CASSDQSSYNEQFF
>TRBV28|TRBJ1-1|.|.
TGTGCCAGCACCACGCTCGGTAGGCCGGAACTTGTTTTCTTT
CASTTLGRPELVFF
>TRBV30|TRBJ2-7|.|.
TGTGCCTGGACGGACAGCTTCTACGAGCAGTACTTC
CAWTDSFYEQYF
>TRBV28|TRBJ1-5|.|few
TGTGCCAGCAGTTTGGCTGGGACTCAGCCCCAGCATTTT
CASSLAGTQPQHF
>TRBV21-1|TRBJ2-7|.|.
TGTGCCAGCAGCAAACCCTACTATGCGGGGGTGACCTACGAGCAGTACTTC
CASSKPYYAGVTYEQYF
>TRBV14|TRBJ2-7|.|.
TGTGCCAGCAGCCTGGCAGGGAGGTTCAATGAGCAGTACTTC
CASSLAGRFNEQYF
>TRBV5-1|TRBJ1-2|TRBD1|few
TGCGCCAGCAGCTTTCAAGGACAGGCTTCGTTTAACTATGGCTGCACCTTC
CASSFQGQASFNYGCTF
>TRBV7-3|TRBJ1-2|TRBD1|.
TGTGCCAGCAGCCCGACAGGGGGCAGCAACTATGGCTACACCTTC
CASSPTGGSNYGYTF
>TRBV28|TRBJ1-2|.|few
TGTGCCAGCAGTTTAAATCGAAGGGGGTTAGTCACCTTC
CASSLNRRGLVTF
>TRBV3-1|TRBJ2-7|.|.
TGTGCCAGCAGCCAAGCCGTGTACGAGCAGTACTTC
CASSQAVYEQYF
>TRBV27|TRBJ2-7|.|many
TGTGCCAGCAGTTTCAGGGGCGCTTACGAGCAGTACTTC
CASSFRGAYEQYF
>TRBV13|TRBJ2-7|TRBD1|.
TGTGCCAGCTCATTAAAAGACAGGGCAGCCTACGAGCAGTACTTC
CASSLKDRAAYEQYF
>TRBV20-1|TRBJ2-7|TRBD2|once
TGCAGTGCTAGGTATGCGGGAGGGAGGAACGAGCAGTACTTC
CSARYAGGRNEQYF
>TRBV28|TRBJ1-6|.|many
TGTGCCAGCAGTACCCACCGAGATATCTCCTATAATTCACCCCTCCACTTT
CASSTHRDISYNSPLHF
>TRBV2|TRBJ1-6|.|.
TGTGCCAGCAGCAGAGAGGGCACGAATTTACCCCTCCACTTT
CASSREGTNLPLHF
>TRBV9|TRBJ2-1|.|many
TGTGCCAGCAGCGTCGCCGGGGGGCCCTACAATGAGCAGTTCTTC
CASSVAGGPYNEQFF
>TRBV28|TRBJ2-7|.|.
TGTACCAGCAGTTGTCAGGGCCCCTCCTACGAGCAGTACTTC
CTSSCQGPSYEQYF
>TRBV20-1|TRBJ2-3|TRBD2|.
TGCAGTGCTAGAGGGGGGCTAGCGGGGGCTAGCACAGATACGCAGTATTTT
CSARGGLAGASTDTQYF
>TRBV9|TRBJ1-1|TRBD1|.
TGTGCCAGCAGCGTAGTCCCCCTCAGACAGGGCATGAACACTGAAGCTTTCTTT
CASSVVPLRQGMNTEAFF
>TRBV20-1|TRBJ2-1|.|.
TGCAGTGCTAGGGGACGGCCGCAGTTCTTC
CSARGRPQFF
>TRBV28|TRBJ2-1|TRBD1|.
TGTGCCAGCAGTAAACAGGGGGCGTTGGGGTACAATGAGCAGTTCTTC
CASSKQGALGYNEQFF
>TRBV7-9|TRBJ2-5|.|once
TGTGCCAGCAGCTTAGCAGGGCAGACCCAGTACTTC
CASSLAGQTQYF
>TRBV2|TRBJ1-5|TRBD1|.
TGTGCCACCTCCGGGGGACAGGGGAGAATTCAGCCCCAGCATTTT
CATSGGQGRIQPQHF
>TRBV20-1|TRBJ2-1|TRBD2|few
TGCAGTGCTAGAGACACTAGCGGGGACCCCAATGAGCAGTTCTTC
CSARDTSGDPNEQFF
>TRBV6-1|TRBJ1-2|TRBD1|.
TGTGCCAGCAGTGAAGCCGACAGGGGGATCTATGGCTACACCTTC
CASSEADRGIYGYTF
>TRBV7-9|TRBJ1-1|.|.
TGTGCCAGCAGCTTAGTATACCCGACAGCTGAAGCTTTCTTT
CASSLVYPTAEAFF
>TRBV2|TRBJ2-7|.|.
TGTGCCAGCATCGCCGGGGGCACCAACGAGCAGTACTTC
CASIAGGTNEQYF
>TRBV16|TRBJ1-6|.|many
TGTGCCAGCAGCCGTAACAGGGATTCACCCCTCCACTTT
CASSRNRDSPLHF
>TRBV20-1|TRBJ1-1|TRBD1|few
TGCAGTGCTAGAGACGGGACAGCGACCACTGAAGCTTTCTTT
CSARDGTATTEAFF
>TRBV2|TRBJ1-1|.|.
TGTGCCAGCAGACAACAGATGAACACTGAAGCTTTCTTT
CASRQQMNTEAFF
>TRBV5-1|TRBJ2-7|.|.
TGCGCCAGCAGCTTGGGACAGGGAGGCTACGAGCACTACTTC
CASSLGQGGYEHYF
>TRBV12-3/TRBV12-4|TRBJ1-3|TRBD1|.
TGTGCCAGCAGCCCTCAGGGGGCCTCTGGAAACACCATATATTTT
CASSPQGASGNTIYF
>TRBV29-1|TRBJ1-2|.|few
TGCAGCGTTGAATATCCCTCCTATGGCTACACCTTC
CSVEYPSYGYTF
>TRBV18|TRBJ2-5|TRBD1|.
TGTGCCAGCTCACCGGACAGGGGTGTCGGGGGAGAGACCCAGTACTTC
CASSPDRGVGGETQYF
>TRBV7-3|TRBJ2-3|.|.
TGTGCCAGCAGCTTAATTCCGGGGGCCTATACGCAGTATTTT
CASSLIPGAYTQYF
>TRBV11-2|TRBJ2-5|.|few
TGTGCCAGCAGCGGCACTAGTGGGGGGCCGGAGACCCAGTACTTC
CASSGTSGGPETQYF
>TRBV11-2|TRBJ1-5|TRBD1|few
TGTGCCAGCAGCTTAGGCATCCCGGGACAGGGGCCGGTATTAAGAAATCAGCCCCAGCATTTT
CASSLGIPGQGPVLRNQPQHF
>TRBV11-2|TRBJ1-5|.|.
TGTGCCAGCAGCTCTGGGCCGCTGACTTATCAGCCCCAGCATTTT
CASSSGPLTYQPQHF
>TRBV11-2|TRBJ2-5|.|.
TGTGCCAGCAGCGTCCGCACCGTCTCGGGAGACCAAGAGACCCAGTACTTC
CASSVRTVSGDQETQYF
>TRBV7-2|TRBJ2-3|TRBD2|few
TGTGCCAGCAGCCAAAAGCCGGGGGGGCGCACAGATACGCAGTATTTT
CASSQKPGGRTDTQYF
>TRBV19|TRBJ2-7|.|.
TGTGCCTGTAGTCCGGGGACTTCCAATGAGCAGTACTTC
CACSPGTSNEQYF
>TRBV9|TRBJ1-6|.|few
TGTGCCAGCAGCTCTTCCCCCGGAACACTGAATTCACCCCTCCACTTT
CASSSSPGTLNSPLHF
>TRBV20-1|TRBJ1-1|TRBD1|few
TGCAGTGCTTCGACAGGGGGCATCGACACTGAAGCTTTCTTT
CSASTGGIDTEAFF
>TRBV2|TRBJ2-5|.|few
TGTGCCAGCAGTGGAGGTCGGGAGACCCAGTACTTC
CASSGGRETQYF
>TRBV15|TRBJ1-5|TRBD1|many
TGTGCCACCAGCAGGGGAAACGACAGGGCGGATCAGCCCCAGCATTTT
CATSRGNDRADQPQHF
>TRBV28|TRBJ2-3|.|.
TGTGCCAGCAGTTTATGGTCGTTAGAACAGGCAGATACGCAGTATTTT
CASSLWSLEQADTQYF
>TRBV7-9|TRBJ1-6|.|many
TGTGCCAGCAGCTTAGGGAGCTCCTATAATTCACCCCTCCACTTT
CASSLGSSYNSPLHF
>TRBV4-3|TRBJ1-6|TRBD1|many
TGCGCCAGCAGCCTACAGGGGTATAATTCACCCCTCCACTTT
CASSLQGYNSPLHF
>TRBV12-3/TRBV12-4|TRBJ2-3|.|.
TGTGCCAGCAGTTTAAGGCGGATAAGCACAGATACGCAGTATTTT
CASSLRRISTDTQYF